Below, one TCR beta chain is given with its context. Its antigen is not identified. Sequenced by immunoSEQ multiplex PCR; TCRdb stores in-frame clones only, minus some. Among under 100,000 clones listed, 85% to 95% were seen once. This entry is derived from a study of graft-versus-host responses after intestinal transplantation. The wider study: Isolated intestinal, liver-intestinal, or multivisceral transplants were what recipients had. Tacrolimus plus steroids were given to all recipients for roughly 3 years, preceded by anti-thymocyte globulin induction. Overall study findings and caveats: Levels of circulating GvH clones at their peak were associated with early post-transplant HvG declines. Clonal ratios of graft-versus-host to host-versus-graft in allografts were high for patients exhibiting graft-donor T cell macrochimerism.

The TCR originated in a human donor who was the organ donor for an intestinal transplant. The material was unstimulated CD8+ T cells sorted from spleen or lymph node cells, obtained before transplant.

As DNA, the CDR3 is TGTGCCAGCAGTTTTTGGGGCAGGGGGGCCACAGATACGCAGTATTTT. Translating it yields CASSFWGRGATDTQYF. This chain uses TRBV28 with TRBJ2-3, with D tentatively TRBD1 (7 bases). The V and J ends lost 3 bases and 2 bases respectively, with 15 bases between them. This CDR3 is 16 amino acids long. The germline gives CDR1 MDHEN, CDR2 SYDVKM.